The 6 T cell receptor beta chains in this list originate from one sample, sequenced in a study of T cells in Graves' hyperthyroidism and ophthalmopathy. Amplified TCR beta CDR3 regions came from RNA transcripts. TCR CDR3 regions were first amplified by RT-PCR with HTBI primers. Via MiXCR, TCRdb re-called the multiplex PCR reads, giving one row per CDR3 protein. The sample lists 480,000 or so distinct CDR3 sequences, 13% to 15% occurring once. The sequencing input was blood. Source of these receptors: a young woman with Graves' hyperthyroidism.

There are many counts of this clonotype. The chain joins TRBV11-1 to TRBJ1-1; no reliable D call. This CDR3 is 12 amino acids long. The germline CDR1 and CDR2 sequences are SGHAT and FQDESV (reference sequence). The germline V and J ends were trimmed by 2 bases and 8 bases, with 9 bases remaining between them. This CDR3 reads CASSLFGEEAFF. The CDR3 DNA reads TGTGCCAGCAGCTTATTCGGGGAAGAAGCTTTCTTT.

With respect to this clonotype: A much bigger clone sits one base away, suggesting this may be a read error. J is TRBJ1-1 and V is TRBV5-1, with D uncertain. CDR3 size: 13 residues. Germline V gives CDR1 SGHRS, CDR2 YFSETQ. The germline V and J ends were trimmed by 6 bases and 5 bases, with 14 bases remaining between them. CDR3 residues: CASMSEAATEAFF. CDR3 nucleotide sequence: TGCGCCAGCATGAGTGAGGCGGCAACTGAAGCTTTCTTT.

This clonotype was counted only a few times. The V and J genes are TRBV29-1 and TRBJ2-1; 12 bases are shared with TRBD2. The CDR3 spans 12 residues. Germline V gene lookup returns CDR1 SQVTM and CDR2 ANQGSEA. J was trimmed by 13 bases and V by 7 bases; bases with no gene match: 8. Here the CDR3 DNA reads TGCAGCGCCGAGCCCGGACTAGCGGGACAGTTCTTC. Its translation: CSAEPGLAGQFF.

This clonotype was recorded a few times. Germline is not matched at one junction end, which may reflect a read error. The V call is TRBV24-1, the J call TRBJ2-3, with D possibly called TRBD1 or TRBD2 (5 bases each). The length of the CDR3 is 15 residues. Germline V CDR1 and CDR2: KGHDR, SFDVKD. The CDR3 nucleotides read TGTGTCACCAGTGCTACGGGGACGGTGGCAGATACGCAGTATTTT. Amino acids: CVTSATGTVADTQYF.

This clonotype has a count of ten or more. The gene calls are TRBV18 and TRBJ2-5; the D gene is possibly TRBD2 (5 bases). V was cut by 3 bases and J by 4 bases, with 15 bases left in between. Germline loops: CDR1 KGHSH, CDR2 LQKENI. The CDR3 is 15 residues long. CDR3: CASSPLTAGGETQYF. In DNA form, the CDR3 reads TGTGCCAGCTCACCTCTAACCGCGGGTGGAGAGACCCAGTACTTC.

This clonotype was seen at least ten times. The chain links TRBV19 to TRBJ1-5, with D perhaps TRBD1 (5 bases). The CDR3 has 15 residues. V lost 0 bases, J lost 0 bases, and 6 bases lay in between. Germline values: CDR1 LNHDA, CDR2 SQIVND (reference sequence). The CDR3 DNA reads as TGTGCCAGTAGTATAGATGGGGGTAGCAATCAGCCCCAGCATTTT. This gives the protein CASSIDGGSNQPQHF.